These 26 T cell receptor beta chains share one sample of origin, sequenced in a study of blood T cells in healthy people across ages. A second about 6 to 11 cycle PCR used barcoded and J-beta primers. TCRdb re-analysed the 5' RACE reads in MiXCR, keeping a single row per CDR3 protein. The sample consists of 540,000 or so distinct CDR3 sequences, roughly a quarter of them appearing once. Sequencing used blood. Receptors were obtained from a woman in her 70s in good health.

The CDR3 DNA follows: TGCAGTGCTAGGAAGTCGAGGGACAGGGTTCTATACGAGCAGTACTTC. This sequence encodes CSARKSRDRVLYEQYF. V and J are TRBV20-1 and TRBJ2-7; 9 bases fit TRBD1. With 3 bases clipped from V and 4 bases from J, the junction kept 13 bases outside the gene matches. There are 16 residues in the CDR3. Germline CDR1 DFQATT, CDR2 SNEGSKA (reference sequence).

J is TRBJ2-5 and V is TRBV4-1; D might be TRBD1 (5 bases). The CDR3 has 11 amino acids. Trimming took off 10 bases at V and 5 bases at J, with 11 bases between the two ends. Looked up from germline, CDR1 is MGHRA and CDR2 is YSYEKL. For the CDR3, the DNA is TGCGCCAAAGGGGATTTCGAGACCCAGTACTTC. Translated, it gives CAKGDFETQYF.

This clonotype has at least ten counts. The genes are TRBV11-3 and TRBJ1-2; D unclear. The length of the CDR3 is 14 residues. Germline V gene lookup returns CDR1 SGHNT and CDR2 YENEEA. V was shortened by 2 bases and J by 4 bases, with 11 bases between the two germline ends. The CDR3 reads CASSLHSGVYGYTF. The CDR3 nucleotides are TGTGCCAGCAGCTTACATTCGGGAGTCTATGGCTACACCTTC.

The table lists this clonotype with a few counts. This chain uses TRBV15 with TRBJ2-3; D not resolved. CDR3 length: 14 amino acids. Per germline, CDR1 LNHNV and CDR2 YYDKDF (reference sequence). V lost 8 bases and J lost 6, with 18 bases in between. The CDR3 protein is CATRRAPKEDTQYF. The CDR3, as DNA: TGTGCCACCCGTCGAGCCCCTAAGGAGGATACGCAGTATTTT.

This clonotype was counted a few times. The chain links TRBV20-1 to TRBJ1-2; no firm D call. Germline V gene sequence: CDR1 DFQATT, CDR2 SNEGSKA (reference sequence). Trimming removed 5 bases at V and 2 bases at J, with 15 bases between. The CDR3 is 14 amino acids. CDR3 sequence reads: CSAPGTEVNYGYTF. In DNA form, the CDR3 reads TGCAGTGCTCCCGGCACGGAAGTCAACTATGGCTACACCTTC.

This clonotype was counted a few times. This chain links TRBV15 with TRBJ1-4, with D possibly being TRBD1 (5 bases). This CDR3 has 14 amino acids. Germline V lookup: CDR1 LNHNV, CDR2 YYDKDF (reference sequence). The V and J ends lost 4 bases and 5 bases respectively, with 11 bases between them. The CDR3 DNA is TGTGCCACCAGCATGGGACGTCGAAATGAAAAACTGTTTTTT. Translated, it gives CATSMGRRNEKLFF.

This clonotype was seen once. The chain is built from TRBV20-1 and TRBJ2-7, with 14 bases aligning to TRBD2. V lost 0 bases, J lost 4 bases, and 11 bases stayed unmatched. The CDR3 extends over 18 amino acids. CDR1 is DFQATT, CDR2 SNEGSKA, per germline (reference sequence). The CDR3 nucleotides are TGCAGTGCTAGAGAGGGACTAGCGGGGGCCCTGAAGAAATACGAGCAGTACTTC. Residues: CSAREGLAGALKKYEQYF.

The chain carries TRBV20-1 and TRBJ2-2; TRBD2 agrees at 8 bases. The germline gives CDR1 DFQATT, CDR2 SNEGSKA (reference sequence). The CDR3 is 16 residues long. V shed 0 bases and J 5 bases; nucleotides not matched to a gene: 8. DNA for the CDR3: TGCAGTGCTAGAGAAACCAGCGGGGGAAGGACCGGGGAGCTGTTTTTT. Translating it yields CSARETSGGRTGELFF.

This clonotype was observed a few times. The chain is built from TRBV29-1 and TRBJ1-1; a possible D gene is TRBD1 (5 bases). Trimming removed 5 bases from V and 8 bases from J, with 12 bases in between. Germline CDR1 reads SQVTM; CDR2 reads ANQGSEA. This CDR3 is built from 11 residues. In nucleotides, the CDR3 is TGCAGCGTTTTCGGGACTGACGAAGCTTTCTTT. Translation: CSVFGTDEAFF.

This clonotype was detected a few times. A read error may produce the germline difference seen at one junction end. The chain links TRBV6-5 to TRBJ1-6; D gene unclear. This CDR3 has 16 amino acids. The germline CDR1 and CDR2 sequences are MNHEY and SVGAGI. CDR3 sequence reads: CATSFSPAQDNSPLHF. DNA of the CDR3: TGTGCCACCAGTTTTTCCCCGGCCCAAGATAATTCACCCCTCCACTTT.

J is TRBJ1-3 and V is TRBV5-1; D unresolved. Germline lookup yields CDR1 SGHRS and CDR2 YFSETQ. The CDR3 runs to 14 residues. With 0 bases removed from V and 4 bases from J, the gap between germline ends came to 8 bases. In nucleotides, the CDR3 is TGCGCCAGCAGCTTGGCTGTGGAGGGAAACACCATATATTTT. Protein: CASSLAVEGNTIYF.

This CDR3 reads CASSLARVSGPYNEQFF. The CDR3 DNA sequence: TGCGCCAGCAGCTTGGCCCGGGTTTCGGGCCCCTACAATGAGCAGTTCTTC. The chain employs TRBV5-1 and TRBJ2-1, with D uncertain. The ends were cut back, 0 bases at V and 2 bases at J, with 15 bases in the middle. CDR1 and CDR2 from the germline V gene are SGHRS and YFSETQ. The CDR3 extends over 17 amino acids.

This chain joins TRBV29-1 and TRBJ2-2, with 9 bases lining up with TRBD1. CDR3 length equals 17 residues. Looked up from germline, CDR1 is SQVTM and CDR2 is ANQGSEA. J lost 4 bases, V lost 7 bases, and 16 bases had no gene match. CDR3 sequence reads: CSAKPPGQGPSTGELFF. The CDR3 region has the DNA TGCAGCGCGAAGCCCCCGGGACAGGGACCTAGCACCGGGGAGCTGTTTTTT.

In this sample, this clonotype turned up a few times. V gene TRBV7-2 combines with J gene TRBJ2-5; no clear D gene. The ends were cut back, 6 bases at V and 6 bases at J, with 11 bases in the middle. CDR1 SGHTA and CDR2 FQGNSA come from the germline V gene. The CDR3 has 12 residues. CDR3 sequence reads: CASREGTKTQYF. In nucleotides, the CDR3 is TGTGCCAGCAGGGAAGGTACGAAGACCCAGTACTTC.

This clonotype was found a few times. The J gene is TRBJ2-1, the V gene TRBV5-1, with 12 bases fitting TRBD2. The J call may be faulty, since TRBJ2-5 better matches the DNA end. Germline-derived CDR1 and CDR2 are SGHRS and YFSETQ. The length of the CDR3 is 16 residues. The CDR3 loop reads CASSSSGGASPETQYF. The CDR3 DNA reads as TGCGCCAGCAGCTCTAGCGGGGGGGCCAGTCCGGAGACCCAGTACTTC.

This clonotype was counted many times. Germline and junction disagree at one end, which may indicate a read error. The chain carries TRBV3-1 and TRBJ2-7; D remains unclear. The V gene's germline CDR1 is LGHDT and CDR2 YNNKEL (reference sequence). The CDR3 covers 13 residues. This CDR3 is CASSQAPSYEQYF. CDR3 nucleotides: TGCGCCAGCAGCCAAGCACCTTCCTACGAGCAGTACTTC.

CDR3 protein: CASSLFRDYGYTF. In DNA, the CDR3 is TGTGCCAGCAGCTTGTTCAGGGACTATGGCTACACCTTC. The chain combines TRBV5-5 with TRBJ1-2, with D maybe TRBD1 (5 bases). Between the trimmed V and J ends, which lost 1 base and 3 bases, there was a span of 7 bases. Germline values: CDR1 SGHKS, CDR2 YYEKEE (reference sequence). The CDR3 consists of 13 residues.

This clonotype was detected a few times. The CDR3 DNA is TGCAGTGCTAGAGATGGTAGGGAGACCCAGTACTTC. Amino acids: CSARDGRETQYF. The chain couples TRBV20-1 to TRBJ2-5, with D unresolved. V lost 0 bases and J 5 bases, leaving 7 bases between the germline ends. Germline CDR1 is DFQATT and CDR2 is SNEGSKA (reference sequence). The CDR3 extends over 12 amino acids.

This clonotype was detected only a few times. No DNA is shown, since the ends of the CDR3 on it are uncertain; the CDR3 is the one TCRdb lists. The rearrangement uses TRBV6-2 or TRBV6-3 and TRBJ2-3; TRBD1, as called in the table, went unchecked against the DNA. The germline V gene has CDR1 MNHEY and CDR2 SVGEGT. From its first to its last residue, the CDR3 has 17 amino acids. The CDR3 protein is CASSTSSLAPVLDTQYF.

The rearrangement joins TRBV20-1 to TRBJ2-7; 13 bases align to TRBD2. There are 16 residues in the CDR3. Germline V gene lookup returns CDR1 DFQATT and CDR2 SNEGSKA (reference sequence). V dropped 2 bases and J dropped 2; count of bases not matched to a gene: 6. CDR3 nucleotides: TGCAGTGCTAGATCCGGGACTAGCGGGGTAACCTACGAGCAGTACTTC. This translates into CSARSGTSGVTYEQYF.

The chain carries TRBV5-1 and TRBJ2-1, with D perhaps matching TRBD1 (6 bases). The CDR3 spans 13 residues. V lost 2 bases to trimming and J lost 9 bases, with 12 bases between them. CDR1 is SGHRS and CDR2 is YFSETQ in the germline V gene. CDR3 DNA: TGCGCCAGCAGCTTAGCAGGGGATGGTGAGCAGTTCTTC. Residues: CASSLAGDGEQFF.

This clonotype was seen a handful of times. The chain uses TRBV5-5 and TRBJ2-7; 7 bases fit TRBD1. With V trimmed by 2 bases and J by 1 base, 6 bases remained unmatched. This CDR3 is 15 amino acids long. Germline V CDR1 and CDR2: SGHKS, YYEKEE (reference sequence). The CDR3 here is CASSLTGEESYEQYF. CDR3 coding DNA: TGTGCCAGCAGCTTAACAGGGGAAGAATCCTACGAGCAGTACTTC.

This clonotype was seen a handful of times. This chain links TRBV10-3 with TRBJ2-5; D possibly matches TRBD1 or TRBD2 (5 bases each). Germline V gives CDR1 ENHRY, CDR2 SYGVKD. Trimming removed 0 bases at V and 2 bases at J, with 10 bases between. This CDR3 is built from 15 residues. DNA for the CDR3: TGTGCCATCAGTGAGTCGAACGGGGCGCAAGAGACCCAGTACTTC. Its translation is CAISESNGAQETQYF.

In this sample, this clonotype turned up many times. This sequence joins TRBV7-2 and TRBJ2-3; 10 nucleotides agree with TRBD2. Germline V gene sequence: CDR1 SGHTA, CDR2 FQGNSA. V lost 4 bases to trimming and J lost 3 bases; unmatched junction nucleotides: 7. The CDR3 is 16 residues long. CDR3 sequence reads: CASSSKRGGLTDTQYF. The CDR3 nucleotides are TGTGCCAGCAGCTCTAAGCGGGGGGGCCTAACAGATACGCAGTATTTT.

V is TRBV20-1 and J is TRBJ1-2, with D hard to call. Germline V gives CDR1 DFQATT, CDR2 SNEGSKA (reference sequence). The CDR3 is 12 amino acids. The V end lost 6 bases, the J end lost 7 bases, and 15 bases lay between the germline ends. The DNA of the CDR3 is TGCAGTGCCGTGACGGGTTTGAGTGGCTACACCTTC. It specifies CSAVTGLSGYTF.

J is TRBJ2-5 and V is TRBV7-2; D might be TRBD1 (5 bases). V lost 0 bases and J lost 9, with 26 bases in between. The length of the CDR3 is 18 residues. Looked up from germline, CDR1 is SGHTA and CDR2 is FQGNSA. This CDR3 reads CASSLANIGVTDMGSQYF. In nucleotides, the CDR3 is TGTGCCAGCAGCTTAGCGAATATAGGAGTCACGGACATGGGGTCCCAGTACTTC.